The 28 T cell receptor beta chains below were found in one sample sequenced in a study of metastatic and nonmetastatic thyroid tumors. The entire patient cohort was treatment-naive prior to thyroid surgery. With MiXCR, TCRdb reprocessed the PCR reads. The table records about 22,000 clones, about 17% of them present only once. The sequenced material came from adjacent normal tissue. All receptors come from a male donor with papillary thyroid cancer or a benign thyroid nodule (not recorded which). Some clones in this sample may be carry-over from other donors' samples.

Note on this clone: A much larger clone differs from this one at a single base, so this may be a read error. This sequence joins TRBV19 and TRBJ1-3; D gene unclear. The CDR3 length is 11 residues. CDR1 LNHDA and CDR2 SQIVND come from the germline V gene (reference sequence). CDR3 in amino acids: CTSTKENTIYF. CDR3 DNA sequence: TGTACCAGTACAAAGGAAAACACCATATATTTT.

At least ten counts were recorded for this clone. CDR3 in amino acids: CASSQPTRGGGEQYF. The CDR3 bases are TGCGCCAGCAGCCAACCTACTAGGGGCGGCGGCGAGCAGTACTTC. V is TRBV4-1 and J is TRBJ2-7, with D perhaps TRBD1 or TRBD2 (5 bases each). Germline CDR1 and CDR2: MGHRA and YSYEKL. The CDR3 has 15 residues. The V end lost 2 bases, the J end lost 6 bases, and 17 bases lay between the germline ends.

The table lists this clone with many counts. The gene calls are TRBV2 and TRBJ1-1; 7 bases agree with TRBD1. The CDR3 spans 15 residues. The V segment lost 0 bases and the J segment 6 bases; nucleotides outside the gene matches: 7. Germline V gene lookup returns CDR1 SNHLY and CDR2 FYNNEI. This CDR3 is CASSEAETGSPEAFF. The CDR3 DNA follows: TGTGCCAGCAGTGAAGCTGAGACAGGGAGTCCTGAAGCTTTCTTT.

In this sample, this clone turned up many times. V gene TRBV7-9 combines with J gene TRBJ1-1; 7 nucleotides agree with TRBD1. Germline CDR1 reads SEHNR; CDR2 reads FQNEAQ (reference sequence). The length of the CDR3 is 15 residues. V gave up 1 base and J gave up 9 bases; unmatched junction bases: 11. The CDR3 spells CASSLGGQGGIKAFF. DNA of the CDR3: TGTGCCAGCAGCTTAGGGGGGCAGGGGGGAATCAAAGCTTTCTTT.

This clone came up many times. The chain combines TRBV13 with TRBJ2-7, with D perhaps TRBD1 (6 bases). The CDR3 consists of 17 residues. Germline loops: CDR1 PRHDT, CDR2 FYEKMQ (reference sequence). The V gene lost 0 bases and the J gene lost 0 bases, with 15 bases spanning the gap. The CDR3 protein is CASSLGSHRAASYEQYF. Here the CDR3 DNA reads TGTGCCAGCAGCTTAGGAAGCCACAGGGCGGCCTCCTACGAGCAGTACTTC.

This clone occurred a few times. A read error is likely, as this CDR3 ends without the conserved phenylalanine or tryptophan. This chain links TRBV28 with TRBJ2-7; D remains ambiguous. The CDR3 is made up of 14 amino acids. V shed 7 bases and J shed 5 bases, with 18 bases lying between them. CDR1 MDHEN and CDR2 SYDVKM come from the germline V gene. The CDR3 region is CASIPDRPVHEQYY. In nucleotides, the CDR3 is TGTGCCAGCATTCCCGATAGGCCAGTCCACGAGCAGTACTAC.

Ten or more counts support this clone. The chain's CDR3 is CASSQLAANEQFF. As DNA, the CDR3 is TGCGCCAGCAGCCAACTAGCGGCGAATGAGCAGTTCTTC. V gene TRBV4-1 combines with J gene TRBJ2-1, with TRBD2 matching over 7 bases. The CDR3 totals 13 residues. The V gene's germline CDR1 is MGHRA and CDR2 YSYEKL. J was trimmed by 7 bases and V by 2 bases; bases with no gene match: 2.

This clone appeared many times. Being one base from a much bigger clone, this may be a read error. Different DNA sequences within this sample yield the same CDR3. The J gene is TRBJ1-2, the V gene TRBV10-3; no reliable D call. This CDR3 spans 13 amino acids. The V gene's germline CDR1 is ENHRY and CDR2 SYGVKD. V lost 4 bases, J lost 6 bases, and 12 bases lay in between. The CDR3 loop reads CAISATASHGYTF. The CDR3 coding sequence is TGTGCCATCAGTGCGACGGCCTCCCATGGCTACACCTTC.

This clone was recorded many times. CDR3 in amino acids: CASSPVDSAETQYF. CDR3 in DNA: TGTGCCAGCAGCCCGGTGGATAGCGCAGAGACCCAGTACTTC. The J gene is TRBJ2-5, the V gene TRBV7-2; D might be TRBD2 (5 bases). Germline V gene data show CDR1 as SGHTA and CDR2 as FQGNSA. The length of the CDR3 is 14 residues. V was cut by 5 bases and J by 4 bases, with 14 bases left in between.

The rearrangement links TRBV4-2 to TRBJ2-7; either TRBD1 or TRBD2 may supply D (6 bases each). Germline lookup yields CDR1 LGHNA and CDR2 YNFKEQ. V lost 4 bases to trimming and J lost 4 bases, with 26 bases between them. The CDR3 loop spans 18 amino acids. CDR3 sequence reads: CASSLDRGRVGLPYEQYF. Here the CDR3 DNA reads TGTGCCAGCAGCCTTGACCGGGGGCGGGTGGGGCTCCCTTACGAGCAGTACTTC.

Here the CDR3 reads CASSPSSGAYEQYF. The CDR3 nucleotides are TGTGCCAGCTCACCTTCCAGCGGGGCTTACGAGCAGTACTTC. The V and J genes are TRBV18 and TRBJ2-7; 7 nucleotides agree with TRBD2. The CDR3 loop spans 14 amino acids. V shed 3 bases, J shed 4 bases, and the junction held 6 bases outside the gene matches. The germline gives CDR1 KGHSH, CDR2 LQKENI.

By share, this clone ranks as medium-sized. The chain has TRBV28 and TRBJ1-1; no firm D call. The germline gives CDR1 MDHEN, CDR2 SYDVKM. CDR3 length: 13 amino acids. The V and J ends lost 4 bases and 6 bases respectively, with 12 bases between them. The CDR3 region has the DNA TGTGCCAGCAGTTCCCACCCGACCTCTGAAGCTTTCTTT. It specifies CASSSHPTSEAFF.

This clone was counted only a few times. The rearrangement links TRBV6-2 or TRBV6-3 to TRBJ1-1; the D is unclear. The V end lost 5 bases, the J end lost 9 bases, and 16 bases lay between the germline ends. The CDR3 runs to 13 residues. Germline lookup yields CDR1 MNHEY and CDR2 SVGEGT. In DNA, the CDR3 is TGTGCCAGCAGTCCCGGTCCTTGGTTCAAAGCTTTCTTT. Translation gives CASSPGPWFKAFF.

The V gene is TRBV19, the J gene TRBJ2-1, with 7 positions matching TRBD2. The V segment lost 3 bases and the J segment 1 base; nucleotides outside the gene matches: 3. CDR1 and CDR2 (germline): LNHDA, SQIVND (reference sequence). CDR3 size: 15 residues. CDR3 nucleotides: TGTGCCAGTAGTATCTACGGGAGGTCCTACAATGAGCAGTTCTTC. Amino acid sequence: CASSIYGRSYNEQFF.

There are a few counts of this clone. V and J are TRBV12-5 and TRBJ1-1, with 7 bases lining up with TRBD1. The trim removed 6 bases at V and 3 bases at J, leaving 4 bases unmatched. This CDR3 contains 13 residues. The germline CDR1 and CDR2 sequences are LGHNT and FRNRAP. DNA for the CDR3: TGTGCTAGTGGCTGGGACAGTCACACTGAAGCTTTCTTT. Translation gives CASGWDSHTEAFF.

The genes are TRBV2 and TRBJ2-1; 7 bases line up with TRBD1. Germline CDR1 SNHLY, CDR2 FYNNEI. The CDR3 covers 14 residues. Trimming at V came to 9 bases and at J to 15 bases, leaving 20 bases not matched to a gene. CDR3 residues: CARRPGTAYNGRFF. CDR3 coding DNA: TGTGCCAGGCGTCCCGGGACAGCGTACAATGGGCGGTTCTTC.

At least ten counts were recorded for this clone. DNA of the CDR3: TGTGCCACCAGCAGAGCGGACAGGGGACACTATGGCTACACCTTC. Amino acid sequence: CATSRADRGHYGYTF. The V gene is TRBV15, the J gene TRBJ1-2, with 9 positions matching TRBD1. Germline CDR1 and CDR2: LNHNV and YYDKDF (reference sequence). The V gene end was trimmed by 1 base and the J gene end by 3 bases; junction bases not matched to a gene: 3. This CDR3 contains 15 residues.

The sample holds many counts of this clone. The chain combines TRBV19 with TRBJ1-2, with TRBD1 matching 9 bases. The CDR3 totals 16 residues. The J segment lost 1 base and the V segment lost 3 bases, leaving 6 bases of the junction unmatched. Germline V lookup: CDR1 LNHDA, CDR2 SQIVND (reference sequence). The CDR3 sequence is CASSITGGAGNYGYTF. The DNA of the CDR3 is TGTGCCAGTAGTATTACAGGGGGCGCTGGTAACTATGGCTACACCTTC.

This clone was detected a few times. The genes are TRBV12-3 or TRBV12-4 and TRBJ2-2, with TRBD1 identical over 8 bases. The V gene end was trimmed by 10 bases and the J gene end by 1 base; junction bases not matched to a gene: 14. The CDR3 totals 17 residues. The CDR3 bases are TGTGCCATTCTCTGGACAGGGAAGGGGCAGAACACCGGGGAGCTGTTTTTT. Translating gives CAILWTGKGQNTGELFF.

This clone was seen a few times. The chain joins TRBV11-2 to TRBJ2-3; 8 bases align to TRBD2. V was pared by 5 bases and J by 2 bases, with 6 bases of the junction left unmatched. This CDR3 is 15 amino acids long. Germline V gene lookup returns CDR1 SGHAT and CDR2 FQNNGV. For the CDR3, the DNA is TGTGCCAGCAGCCCTACGGGGGGGACCACAGATACGCAGTATTTT. It specifies CASSPTGGTTDTQYF.

This clone was counted ten times or more. V and J are TRBV5-1 and TRBJ2-5; 10 bases agree with TRBD2. Germline CDR1 SGHRS, CDR2 YFSETQ. The trim removed 1 base at V and 5 bases at J, leaving 8 bases unmatched. The CDR3 covers 16 residues. The CDR3 sequence is CASSLRASGSKETQYF. CDR3 sequence (DNA): TGCGCCAGCAGCTTGCGGGCTAGCGGGAGTAAGGAGACCCAGTACTTC. Full variable domain (remainder filled in from reference TRBV5-1 and TRBJ2-5): KAGVTQTPRYLIKTRGQQVTLSCSPISGHRSVSWYQQTPGQGLQFLFEYFSETQRNKGNFPGRFSGRQFSNSRSEMNVSTLELGDSALYLCASSLRASGSKETQYFGPGTRLLVL.

This clone has at least ten counts. The CDR3 loop reads CAWSSGTRSDTQYF. The CDR3 DNA follows: TGTGCCTGGAGTTCGGGGACTAGATCCGATACGCAGTATTTT. This chain connects TRBV30 to TRBJ2-3, with 8 bases that match TRBD2. The CDR3 covers 14 residues. Trimming removed 2 bases from V and 6 bases from J; junction bases left unmatched: 7. The V gene's germline CDR1 is GTSNPN and CDR2 SVGIG (reference sequence).

This clone was seen many times. The chain recombines TRBV3-1 with TRBJ2-5, with TRBD1 matching over 10 bases. CDR1 is LGHDT, CDR2 YNNKEL, per germline (reference sequence). V shed 7 bases, J shed 6 bases, and the junction held 8 bases outside the gene matches. This CDR3 has 14 residues. Here the CDR3 DNA reads TGTGCCAGCACGGTCGGGGACAGGGGTCAGACCCAGTACTTC. Its protein is CASTVGDRGQTQYF.

Concerning this clone: This may be a read error: a much more frequent sequence differs by one nucleotide. V and J are TRBV9 and TRBJ2-5; possibly TRBD1 or TRBD2 for D (5 bases each). The CDR3 is made up of 16 amino acids. Looked up from germline, CDR1 is SGDLS and CDR2 is YYNGEE. The CDR3 region has the DNA TGTGCCAGCAGCGCGCTAGGTGGGGGAGCCAAAGATACCCAGTACTTC. It is translated as CASSALGGGAKDTQYF.

The sample holds a few counts of this clone. A read error is possible here, since a much larger clone lies one base away. Written as DNA, the CDR3 is TGTGCCACCTTGGCTGCAACTAATGAAGAACTGTTTTTT. It is translated as CATLAATNEELFF. J is TRBJ1-4 and V is TRBV28; D gene ambiguous. CDR3 length: 13 amino acids. Germline V gene data show CDR1 as MDHEN and CDR2 as SYDVKM.

This chain connects TRBV30 to TRBJ2-7, with 7 bases lining up with TRBD1. The CDR3 sequence is 14 residues long. V shed 4 bases and J 0 bases; nucleotides not matched to a gene: 6. Germline CDR1 and CDR2: GTSNPN and SVGIG (reference sequence). The CDR3 region is CAWTDRASSYEQYF. The CDR3 coding sequence is TGTGCCTGGACAGACAGGGCGAGCTCCTACGAGCAGTACTTC. The full variable domain, its missing parts supplied by reference TRBV30 and TRBJ2-7, is SQTIHQWPATLVQPVGSPLSLECTVEGTSNPNLYWYRQAAGRGLQLLFYSVGIGQISSEVPQNLSASRPQDRQFILSSKKLLLSDSGFYLCAWTDRASSYEQYFGPGTRLTVT.

This clone was picked up a small number of times. A read error may be the cause here, since a much bigger clone is one base away. The chain recombines TRBV6-1 with TRBJ2-5; D uncertain. The CDR3 totals 15 residues. Germline CDR1 is MNHNS and CDR2 is SASEGT. The ends were cut back, 5 bases at V and 3 bases at J, with 16 bases in the middle. DNA for the CDR3: TGTGCCAGCAGTTCGGTAAGCCTCTTCAAAGAGACCCAGTACTTC. Translation: CASSSVSLFKETQYF.

This clone was seen repeatedly, ten times or more. The V call is TRBV11-1, the J call TRBJ1-4; D uncertain. The CDR3 runs to 13 residues. With 5 bases removed from V and 8 bases from J, the gap between germline ends came to 12 bases. Germline CDR1 SGHAT, CDR2 FQDESV (reference sequence). In DNA form, the CDR3 reads TGTGCCAGCAGCCCCTCGGCGGCGGAAAAACTGTTTTTT. As protein: CASSPSAAEKLFF. Based on the CDR3 plus reference TRBV11-1 and TRBJ1-4, the full variable domain is EAEVAQSPRYKITEKSQAVAFWCDPISGHATLYWYRQILGQGPELLVQFQDESVVDDSQLPKDRFSAERLKGVDSTLKIQPAELGDSAMYLCASSPSAAEKLFFGSGTQLSVL.